The sequence of this TCR beta chain was determined in a study of blood T cell repertoires in COVID-19. Overall study context: Acute and convalescent COVID-19 samples came from the United States, Italy and Spain. In each case, the material was cDNA or gDNA derived from T cells, B-cell-depleted T cells, or PBMCs.

Profiling relied on immunoSEQ multiplex PCR, and the TCRdb table lists in-frame clones only, not all of them. The sample has around 100,000 clones; over 75% are singletons. The germline V gene encodes CDR1 LNHNV and CDR2 YYDKDF (reference sequence). Trimming at V came to 3 bases and at J to 1 base, leaving 11 bases not matched to a gene. This CDR3 contains 17 residues. This clone was seen once. This TCR was recovered from a human donor in a cohort sampled during active or convalescent COVID-19. The chain joins TRBV15 to TRBJ1-1; 7 nucleotides line up with TRBD1. Sample: peripheral blood. CDR3 nucleotide sequence: TGTGCCACCAGCAGGGTACCTTTGACAGGGTGGAACACTGAAGCTTTCTTT. Protein sequence: CATSRVPLTGWNTEAFF.